Presented here are 17 T cell receptor beta chains from one specimen sequenced in a study of shared clonotypes between healthy human individuals. CD8 cells classed as naive were CD45RO-negative and positively selected for CCR7, excluding terminally differentiated effector memory CD45RA+ cells. The repertoire was sequenced with immunoSEQ multiplex PCR; TCRdb's copy has only in-frame clones and lacks some. The sample records over 2 million clones, about 94% being singletons. Input material: naive CD8+ T cells sorted from blood. Receptor source: a young man in good health.

The rearrangement joins TRBV6-5 to TRBJ1-2, with 8 bases fitting TRBD1. Germline V gene data show CDR1 as MNHEY and CDR2 as SVGAGI. This CDR3 contains 14 residues. Trimming took 4 bases from V and 6 from J; bases not matched to a gene: 7. In DNA, the CDR3 is TGTGCCAGCAGTTCATTACAGGGGGTTCATGGCTACACCTTC. Encoded protein: CASSSLQGVHGYTF.

V usage is TRBV2 and J usage is TRBJ2-7; no reliable D call. Trimming took off 2 bases at V and 1 base at J, with 12 bases between the two ends. The CDR3 contains 15 residues. Germline V gives CDR1 SNHLY, CDR2 FYNNEI. In DNA, the CDR3 is TGTGCCAGCAGTGAAAATTTGGGCCGATCCTACGAGCAGTACTTC. It translates to CASSENLGRSYEQYF.

As concerns this clone: Other DNA sequences in the sample encode the same CDR3. The CDR3: CASSAGQGLSYEQYF. The DNA of the CDR3 is TGTGCCAGCAGCGCGGGACAGGGCCTCTCCTACGAGCAGTACTTC. This sequence joins TRBV9 and TRBJ2-7, with 9 bases matching TRBD1. The CDR3 is 15 amino acids. Germline V gene lookup returns CDR1 SGDLS and CDR2 YYNGEE. Unmatched junction bases numbered 4, after V lost 3 bases and J lost 0 bases.

J is TRBJ1-1 and V is TRBV9; TRBD1 is a possible D gene (5 bases). The length of the CDR3 is 15 residues. V lost 3 bases to trimming and J lost 4 bases, with 16 bases between them. Germline lookup yields CDR1 SGDLS and CDR2 YYNGEE. CDR3 DNA sequence: TGTGCCAGCAGCGCGTCGACAGTACTAATCACTGAAGCTTTCTTT. Its protein product is CASSASTVLITEAFF.

In this sample, this clone turned up once. The chain uses TRBV27 and TRBJ2-1, with a possible D match to TRBD1 (6 bases). Germline V gives CDR1 MNHEY, CDR2 SMNVEV (reference sequence). The V end was cut by 7 bases, the J end by 0 bases, with 16 bases between. The CDR3 consists of 16 residues. CDR3: CASMARDTSSYNEQFF. Written as DNA, the CDR3 is TGTGCCAGCATGGCCCGGGACACGAGCTCCTACAATGAGCAGTTCTTC.

This clone turned up a few times. V and J are TRBV7-6 and TRBJ1-6; D call uncertain. V lost 1 base and J 8 bases, leaving 6 bases between the germline ends. Germline V lookup: CDR1 SGHVS, CDR2 FNYEAQ. The CDR3 is 13 residues long. The CDR3 reads CASSLVIDSPLHF. The DNA of the CDR3 is TGTGCCAGCAGCTTAGTCATAGATTCACCCCTCCACTTT.

The chain combines TRBV30 with TRBJ2-7, with D perhaps matching TRBD2 (5 bases). The ends were cut back, 6 bases at V and 2 bases at J, with 26 bases in the middle. This CDR3 has 17 amino acids. Germline V lookup: CDR1 GTSNPN, CDR2 SVGIG (reference sequence). For the CDR3, the DNA is TGTGCCTGCCATCCTTCCCCCAAATCAGAGCGGACCTACGAGCAGTACTTC. Protein product: CACHPSPKSERTYEQYF.

On this clone: This sample includes further DNA sequences coding for the same CDR3. The chain is built from TRBV27 and TRBJ1-5, with D possibly being TRBD1 (5 bases). Germline values: CDR1 MNHEY, CDR2 SMNVEV (reference sequence). This CDR3 contains 14 residues. The V end lost 3 bases, the J end lost 2 bases, and 8 bases lay between the germline ends. The CDR3 DNA reads TGTGCCAGCAGTTTCACAGGCGGCAATCAGCCCCAGCATTTT. Residues: CASSFTGGNQPQHF.

The genes are TRBV4-3 and TRBJ2-4; tentative D call: TRBD2 (7 bases). CDR3 size: 14 residues. The V gene's germline CDR1 is LGHNA and CDR2 YSLEER. Trimming stripped 4 bases from V and 8 bases from J, with 15 bases between. For the CDR3, the DNA is TGCGCCAGCAGCCCCCAAGGGGGGAGGGACATTCAGTACTTC. It translates to CASSPQGGRDIQYF.

CDR3 amino acids: CATGTANYEQYF. CDR3 DNA sequence: TGTGCCACCGGGACAGCTAACTACGAGCAGTACTTC. The chain couples TRBV6-1 to TRBJ2-7; 7 nucleotides agree with TRBD1. Germline values: CDR1 MNHNS, CDR2 SASEGT. This CDR3 comprises 12 residues. Trimming took 10 bases from V and 3 from J; bases not matched to a gene: 6.

The CDR3 region is CASSLDASGGYDTGELFF. The CDR3 DNA reads as TGCGCCAGCAGCTTGGATGCTAGCGGGGGCTACGACACCGGGGAGCTGTTTTTT. The chain carries TRBV5-1 and TRBJ2-2; TRBD2 agrees at 10 bases. The V segment lost 0 bases and the J segment 3 bases; nucleotides outside the gene matches: 8. The germline V gene encodes CDR1 SGHRS and CDR2 YFSETQ. CDR3 length equals 18 residues.

J is TRBJ2-7 and V is TRBV28; D ambiguous. The V gene lost 4 bases and the J gene lost 2 bases, with 9 bases spanning the gap. This CDR3 contains 13 residues. Germline V CDR1 and CDR2: MDHEN, SYDVKM. This chain's CDR3 is CASSWMETYEQYF. CDR3 nucleotides: TGTGCCAGCAGTTGGATGGAAACCTACGAGCAGTACTTC.

The chain carries TRBV7-9 and TRBJ1-1, with D unclear. The CDR3 length is 13 residues. V was shortened by 8 bases and J by 0 bases, with 10 bases between the two germline ends. Germline lookup yields CDR1 SEHNR and CDR2 FQNEAQ (reference sequence). CDR3 in DNA: TGTGCCAGCCGCGGAGTTTTGAACACTGAAGCTTTCTTT. Its translation is CASRGVLNTEAFF.

The rearrangement uses TRBV28 and TRBJ2-3; D gene uncertain. The germline V gene encodes CDR1 MDHEN and CDR2 SYDVKM. The CDR3 covers 17 residues. Trimming pared 6 bases from V and 0 bases from J, leaving 19 bases between. The CDR3 DNA sequence: TGTGCCAGCAGGGGCCTCTTCATAGAAGACAGCACAGATACGCAGTATTTT. The encoded protein is CASRGLFIEDSTDTQYF.

Turning to this clone: In the same sample, other DNA sequences code for this CDR3. This chain links TRBV30 with TRBJ1-1; tentatively, D is TRBD1 (5 bases). Germline V lookup: CDR1 GTSNPN, CDR2 SVGIG (reference sequence). V gave up 0 bases and J gave up 1 base, with 9 bases separating them. This CDR3 is 14 amino acids long. The CDR3 loop is CAWSVGTANTEAFF. The CDR3, as DNA: TGTGCCTGGAGTGTTGGGACGGCGAACACTGAAGCTTTCTTT.

The gene calls are TRBV6-1 and TRBJ1-6; TRBD1 matches at 7 bases. Per the germline V gene, CDR1 is MNHNS and CDR2 is SASEGT. This CDR3 has 14 residues. The junction had 15 bases not matched to a gene; V was cut back by 10 bases and J by 12 bases. The CDR3 here is CAIHGTDLLVPLHF. DNA of the CDR3: TGTGCCATACACGGGACAGACCTGCTAGTACCCCTCCACTTT.

The J gene is TRBJ2-7, the V gene TRBV27; D possibly corresponds to TRBD2 (5 bases). Between the trimmed V and J ends, which lost 3 bases and 2 bases, there was a span of 8 bases. The CDR3 consists of 13 residues. The germline V gene has CDR1 MNHEY and CDR2 SMNVEV (reference sequence). CDR3 amino acids: CASSFVTTYEQYF. The CDR3 region has the DNA TGTGCCAGCAGTTTCGTGACTACCTACGAGCAGTACTTC.